This TCR beta chain came from a study of blood T cell repertoires in COVID-19. The wider study: Spain, Italy and the United States supplied samples that represented acute and convalescent COVID-19. Sources were T cells, B-cell-depleted T cells, or PBMCs; the material itself was cDNA or gDNA.

As handled by the study authors: Estimation of nucleated cell counts was performed using reference gene primer amplification. Clones were read by immunoSEQ multiplex PCR, and TCRdb kept only the in-frame ones, dropping some. V and J calls and clone size come straight from that table; D and trimming were deduced from the DNA. This sample has about 190,000 clones, with around 80% found just once. CDR3 length: 14 residues. Germline-derived CDR1 and CDR2 are LNHNV and YYDKDF (reference sequence). Trimming removed 0 bases from V and 2 bases from J; junction bases left unmatched: 1. The chain joins TRBV15 to TRBJ2-7; 7 nucleotides align to TRBD1. The receptor was isolated from a man aged 55 to 70 with acute or convalescent COVID-19. The sequencing input was peripheral blood. CDR3 amino acids: CATSREGTAYEQYF. As DNA, the CDR3 is TGTGCCACCAGCAGAGAGGGGACAGCCTACGAGCAGTACTTC.